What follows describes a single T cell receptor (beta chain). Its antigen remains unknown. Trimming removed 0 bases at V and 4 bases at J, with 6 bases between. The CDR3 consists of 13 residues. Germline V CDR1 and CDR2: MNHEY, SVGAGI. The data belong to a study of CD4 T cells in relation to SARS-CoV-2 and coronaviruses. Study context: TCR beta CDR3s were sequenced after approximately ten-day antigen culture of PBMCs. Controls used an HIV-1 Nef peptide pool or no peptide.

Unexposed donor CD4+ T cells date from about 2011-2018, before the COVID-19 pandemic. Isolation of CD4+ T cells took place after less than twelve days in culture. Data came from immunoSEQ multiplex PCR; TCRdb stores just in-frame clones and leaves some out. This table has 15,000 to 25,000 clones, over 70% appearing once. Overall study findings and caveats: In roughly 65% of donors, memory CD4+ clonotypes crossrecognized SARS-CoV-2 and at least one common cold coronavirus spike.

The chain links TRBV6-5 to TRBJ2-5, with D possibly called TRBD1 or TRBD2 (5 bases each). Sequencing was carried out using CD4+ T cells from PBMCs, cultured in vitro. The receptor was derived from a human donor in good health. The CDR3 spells CASSYSGVETQYF. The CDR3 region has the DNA TGTGCCAGCAGTTACTCGGGGGTAGAGACCCAGTACTTC.